These 9 T cell receptor beta chains share one sample of origin, sequenced in a study of blood T cell repertoires in COVID-19. Assay used: immunoSEQ multiplex PCR; TCRdb lists only in-frame clones, some missing. The data hold about 200,000 clones, with approximately 90% observed a single time. The sample taken for sequencing was peripheral blood. Receptors originate from a man aged 50-59 years with COVID-19, enrolled during active disease.

The rearrangement links TRBV7-6 to TRBJ1-3; TRBD1 might be the D (5 bases). V gave up 5 bases and J gave up 0 bases, with 14 bases separating them. Germline CDR1 reads SGHVS; CDR2 reads FNYEAQ. This CDR3 has 16 residues. The CDR3 sequence: CASSPNRLSSGNTIYF. The CDR3 DNA sequence: TGTGCCAGCAGCCCAAACAGGTTAAGCTCTGGAAACACCATATATTTT.

The chain combines TRBV9 with TRBJ1-2; D unresolved. Germline loops: CDR1 SGDLS, CDR2 YYNGEE. CDR3 length: 12 residues. V gave up 2 bases and J gave up 4 bases, with 6 bases separating them. The CDR3 is CASSVSSYGYTF. The CDR3 coding sequence is TGTGCCAGCAGCGTTTCCAGCTATGGCTACACCTTC.

The rearrangement joins TRBV6-5 to TRBJ1-5; possibly TRBD1 for D (5 bases). This CDR3 comprises 15 residues. CDR1 and CDR2 from the germline V gene are MNHEY and SVGAGI. Trimming pared 3 bases from V and 2 bases from J, leaving 11 bases between. This chain's CDR3 is CASSYSGLGNQPQHF. The CDR3 DNA reads as TGTGCCAGCAGTTATTCGGGACTGGGCAATCAGCCCCAGCATTTT.

A few counts support this clone. The chain uses TRBV7-9 and TRBJ2-2; D might be TRBD1 (5 bases). The length of the CDR3 is 14 residues. Trimming stripped 3 bases from V and 3 bases from J, with 8 bases between. Germline V lookup: CDR1 SEHNR, CDR2 FQNEAQ (reference sequence). The CDR3 region is CASSFSGYTGELFF. Here the CDR3 DNA reads TGTGCCAGCAGCTTTTCAGGGTACACCGGGGAGCTGTTTTTT.

V gene TRBV6-4 combines with J gene TRBJ2-1; 9 positions match TRBD2. After removal of 4 bases from V and 8 bases from J, the junction contained 12 bases not matched to a gene. The CDR3 covers 16 residues. Looked up from germline, CDR1 is MRHNA and CDR2 is SNTAGT. CDR3 residues: CASSAHSGSIGYEQFF. The CDR3, as DNA: TGTGCCAGCAGTGCCCATAGCGGGAGCATTGGGTATGAGCAGTTCTTC.

This chain connects TRBV6-5 to TRBJ1-1; the match to TRBD1 covers 9 bases. The junction had 3 bases not matched to a gene; V was cut back by 4 bases and J by 3 bases. Per germline, CDR1 MNHEY and CDR2 SVGAGI. The CDR3 length is 14 residues. The CDR3 sequence: CASSSQGADTEAFF. The DNA of the CDR3 is TGTGCCAGCAGTTCACAGGGGGCCGACACTGAAGCTTTCTTT.

This chain links TRBV29-1 with TRBJ2-7; the match to TRBD1 covers 9 bases. The CDR3 spans 13 residues. Germline loops: CDR1 SQVTM, CDR2 ANQGSEA. V was pared by 7 bases and J by 2 bases, with 6 bases of the junction left unmatched. Written as DNA, the CDR3 is TGCAGCGCCCGGGGGGACAGGGCCTACGAGCAGTACTTC. It yields the protein CSARGDRAYEQYF.

This clone was picked up one time. The chain recombines TRBV19 with TRBJ1-1; 9 bases fit TRBD1. Germline trimming cut 8 bases from V and 5 bases from J; bases unmatched to any gene: 6. The CDR3 is 13 amino acids. The germline CDR1 and CDR2 sequences are LNHDA and SQIVND (reference sequence). Here the CDR3 reads CASFRDRATEAFF. For the CDR3, the DNA is TGTGCCAGTTTCCGGGACAGGGCGACTGAAGCTTTCTTT.

The chain is built from TRBV5-1 and TRBJ2-1; TRBD2 matches 12 bases. V lost 3 bases to trimming and J lost 8 bases; unmatched junction nucleotides: 6. Per germline, CDR1 SGHRS and CDR2 YFSETQ. The CDR3 length is 15 residues. The CDR3 sequence: CASSSTSGSGHEQFF. The CDR3 coding sequence is TGCGCCAGCAGCTCGACTAGCGGGAGCGGCCATGAGCAGTTCTTC.